The clone carrying this TCR beta chain was detected only a few times. Antigen: not known. Profiling relied on immunoSEQ multiplex PCR, and the TCRdb table lists in-frame clones only, not all of them. The sample carries 100,000 to 150,000 clones, around 85% recorded once. The data originate from a study of cytomegalovirus exposure and HLA in healthy donors. Overall study results and limits: Three of the chains that were CMV-associated were confirmed in vitro to be specific for CMV antigens. The listing of some 170 TCR beta chains classed them as cytomegalovirus-associated. Reportedly, cytomegalovirus status was diagnosed with high sensitivity and specificity.

The sequenced material came from PBMCs. This clonotype was sampled from a young man in good health and CMV-seropositive.

The CDR3 region has the DNA TGTGCCAGCAGTGTCGTCTTTGGGGCGAATGAGCAGTTCTTC. Encoded protein: CASSVVFGANEQFF. The V call is TRBV2, the J call TRBJ2-1; D perhaps matches TRBD1 (5 bases). CDR1 and CDR2 from the germline V gene are SNHLY and FYNNEI. V was trimmed by 4 bases and J by 7 bases, leaving 14 bases between them. The CDR3 totals 14 residues.